This T cell receptor beta chain was recovered during a study of T cells expressing NK-cell markers. Whole-study context: TCR beta repertoires came from sorted CD3+CD56+NKG2C+, CD3+CD56+NKG2C- and CD3+CD56-NKG2C+ T cells. Seven sequenced donors out of eight were HCMV-seropositive, one seronegative. Notes on the study in general: The contribution of dominant NKG2C+ clonotypes to CD8+ T cells in five to seven donors was roughly 1.0-7.5%.

TCRdb re-called the 5' RACE reads; every CDR3 protein appears as one record, without DNA. Reported are 400,000 to 450,000 distinct CDR3 sequences; the ten largest clones contain roughly 7.2%. For this clonotype: Its antigen is unknown.

The CDR3 length is 15 residues. This receptor was obtained from a woman between 18 and 70 years old in good health. The chain combines TRBV21-1 with TRBJ2-5; TCRdb selects TRBD1, and the lack of DNA leaves this call unchecked. TRBV21-1 is a documented pseudogene. The sample comprised blood T cells: a sorted CD56 or NKG2C T cell subset, CD4+ or CD8+ T cells, or bulk PBMC T cells (not recorded which). The CDR3 sequence is CASSKIGRDEETQYF.